This TCR beta chain was sequenced for a study of vaccination and CD4 T cells after COVID-19. The treatment denotes: roughly 11-day PBMC culture with coronavirus spike peptide pools or control peptides (ViraFEST assay). Samples of CD4+ T cells were obtained from the unexposed donor before the COVID-19 pandemic (2011-2018). The medium had half its volume replaced with fresh IL-2 medium on days 3 and 7. Subject to cell availability, CD4+ T cells from unexposed donors were probed with SARS-CoV-2 S/N and four cold-coronavirus spikes. This clonotype was picked up a small number of times. Antigen unknown. Study-level points and caveats: For SARS-CoV-2-reactive clonotypes, the median went from around 20 to 38, a nonsignificant increase.

Deletions cut 3 bases from V and 2 bases from J, with 7 bases between. Germline assignment: CDR1 MNHEY and CDR2 SMNVEV (reference sequence). The CDR3 has 13 amino acids. Sequenced with the Oncomine TCR Beta short-read assay was DNA taken from cultured CD4+ T cells. DNA came from CD4+ T cells after culture. TCRdb redid the calling of the PCR reads with MiXCR, one entry per CDR3 protein. The sample has under 9,500 distinct CDR3 sequences; about 45% are singletons. Sequencing was done on a sample of CD4+ T cells from blood, cultured in vitro. The clonotype originates from a human donor in good health. The chain recombines TRBV27 with TRBJ1-2; no clear D gene. The CDR3: CASSFNRNYGYTF. The CDR3 DNA reads TGTGCCAGCAGTTTCAATAGAAACTATGGCTACACCTTC.